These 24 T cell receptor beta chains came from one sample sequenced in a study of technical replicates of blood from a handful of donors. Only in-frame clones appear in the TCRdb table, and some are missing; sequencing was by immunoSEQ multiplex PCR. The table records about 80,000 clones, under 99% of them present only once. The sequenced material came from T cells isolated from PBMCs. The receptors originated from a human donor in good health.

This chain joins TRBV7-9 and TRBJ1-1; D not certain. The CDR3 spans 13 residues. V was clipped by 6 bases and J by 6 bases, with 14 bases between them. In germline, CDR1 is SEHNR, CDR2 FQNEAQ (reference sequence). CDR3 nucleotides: TGTGCCAGCAGACCCGGAGTCTCCGCTGAAGCTTTCTTT. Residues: CASRPGVSAEAFF. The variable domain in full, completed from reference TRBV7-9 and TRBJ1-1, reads DTGVSQNPRHKITKRGQNVTFRCDPISEHNRLYWYRQTLGQGPEFLTYFQNEAQLEKSRLLSDRFSAERPKGSFSTLEIQRTEQGDSAMYLCASRPGVSAEAFFGQGTRLTVV.

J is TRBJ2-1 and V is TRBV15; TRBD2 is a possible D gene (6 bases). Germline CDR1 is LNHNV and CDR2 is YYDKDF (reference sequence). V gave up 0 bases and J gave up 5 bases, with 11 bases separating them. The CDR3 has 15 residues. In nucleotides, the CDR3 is TGTGCCACCAGCAGAGATTTTGGAGGGAACAATGAGCAGTTCTTC. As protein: CATSRDFGGNNEQFF.

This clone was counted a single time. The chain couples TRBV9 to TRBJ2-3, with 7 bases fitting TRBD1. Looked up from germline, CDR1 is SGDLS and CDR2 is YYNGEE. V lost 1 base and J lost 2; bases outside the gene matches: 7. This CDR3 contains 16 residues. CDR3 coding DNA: TGTGCCAGCAGCGTACACGGGACAGCGTACACAGATACGCAGTATTTT. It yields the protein CASSVHGTAYTDTQYF.

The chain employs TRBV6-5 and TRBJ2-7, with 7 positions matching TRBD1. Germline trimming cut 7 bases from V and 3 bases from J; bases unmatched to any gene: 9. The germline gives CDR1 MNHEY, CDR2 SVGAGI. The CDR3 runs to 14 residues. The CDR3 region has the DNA TGTGCCAGCAAAAGACAGGGTTCTTTCTACGAGCAGTACTTC. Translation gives CASKRQGSFYEQYF.

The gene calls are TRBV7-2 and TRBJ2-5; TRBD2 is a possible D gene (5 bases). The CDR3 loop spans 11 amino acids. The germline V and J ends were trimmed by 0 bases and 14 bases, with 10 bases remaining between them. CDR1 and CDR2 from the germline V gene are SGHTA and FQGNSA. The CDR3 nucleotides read TGTGCCAGCAGCTTAGCGGGAGCCCCTTACTTC. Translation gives CASSLAGAPYF.

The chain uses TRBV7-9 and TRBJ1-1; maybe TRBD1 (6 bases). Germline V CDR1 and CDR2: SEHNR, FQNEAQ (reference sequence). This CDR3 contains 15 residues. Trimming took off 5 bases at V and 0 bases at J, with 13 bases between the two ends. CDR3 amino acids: CASSALGQMNTEAFF. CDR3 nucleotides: TGTGCCAGCAGCGCCCTCGGACAGATGAACACTGAAGCTTTCTTT.

Here the CDR3 DNA reads TGTGCCAGCAGTTGGGGGACAGGCACCGGGGAGCTGTTTTTT. Translated: CASSWGTGTGELFF. This chain uses TRBV27 with TRBJ2-2; 8 bases line up with TRBD1. Germline loops: CDR1 MNHEY, CDR2 SMNVEV (reference sequence). The junction had 2 bases not matched to a gene; V was cut back by 4 bases and J by 4 bases. The CDR3 spans 14 residues.

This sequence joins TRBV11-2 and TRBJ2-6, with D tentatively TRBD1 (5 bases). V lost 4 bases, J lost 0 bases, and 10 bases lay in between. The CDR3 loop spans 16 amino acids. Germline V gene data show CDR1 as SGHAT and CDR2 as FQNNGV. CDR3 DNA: TGTGCCAGCAGCTCATATAGGGGCTCTGGGGCCAACGTCCTGACTTTC. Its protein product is CASSSYRGSGANVLTF.

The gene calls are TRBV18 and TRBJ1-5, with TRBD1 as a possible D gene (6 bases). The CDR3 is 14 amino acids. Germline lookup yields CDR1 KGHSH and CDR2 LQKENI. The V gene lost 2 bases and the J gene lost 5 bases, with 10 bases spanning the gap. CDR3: CASSPRGGDQPQHF. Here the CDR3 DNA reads TGTGCCAGCTCACCAAGAGGGGGGGATCAGCCCCAGCATTTT.

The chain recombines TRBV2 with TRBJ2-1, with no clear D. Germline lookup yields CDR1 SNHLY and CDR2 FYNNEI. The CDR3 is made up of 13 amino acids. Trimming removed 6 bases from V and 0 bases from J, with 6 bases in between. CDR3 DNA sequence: TGTGCCAGCAGGAGCTCCTCCTACAATGAGCAGTTCTTC. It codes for CASRSSSYNEQFF.

The CDR3 reads CASSIGLAASTDTQYF. The CDR3 coding sequence is TGCGCCAGCAGCATTGGACTAGCGGCTAGCACAGATACGCAGTATTTT. This rearrangement joins TRBV5-1 to TRBJ2-3, with 10 bases identical to TRBD2. The CDR3 covers 16 residues. Trimming took 4 bases from V and 0 from J; bases not matched to a gene: 5. Per the germline V gene, CDR1 is SGHRS and CDR2 is YFSETQ. Complete variable domain (other parts from reference TRBV5-1 and TRBJ2-3): KAGVTQTPRYLIKTRGQQVTLSCSPISGHRSVSWYQQTPGQGLQFLFEYFSETQRNKGNFPGRFSGRQFSNSRSEMNVSTLELGDSALYLCASSIGLAASTDTQYFGPGTRLTVL.

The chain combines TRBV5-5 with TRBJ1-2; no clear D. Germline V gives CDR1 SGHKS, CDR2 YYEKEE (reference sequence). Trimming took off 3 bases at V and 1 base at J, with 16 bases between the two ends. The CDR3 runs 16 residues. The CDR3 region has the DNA TGTGCCAGCAGCTCCACACCATTCCCTTATAACTATGGCTACACCTTC. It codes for CASSSTPFPYNYGYTF.

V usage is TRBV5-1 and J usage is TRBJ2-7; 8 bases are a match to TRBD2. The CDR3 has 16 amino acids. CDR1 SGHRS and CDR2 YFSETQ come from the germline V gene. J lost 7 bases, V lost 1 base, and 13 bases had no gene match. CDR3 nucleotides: TGCGCCAGCAGCTTGATATTACGGGAGGGCCCTCGGGAGCAGTACTTC. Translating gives CASSLILREGPREQYF.

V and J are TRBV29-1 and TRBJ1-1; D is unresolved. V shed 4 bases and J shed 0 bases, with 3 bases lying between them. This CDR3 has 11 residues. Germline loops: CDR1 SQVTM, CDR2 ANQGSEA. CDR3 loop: CSVAMNTEAFF. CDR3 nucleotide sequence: TGCAGCGTTGCAATGAACACTGAAGCTTTCTTT.

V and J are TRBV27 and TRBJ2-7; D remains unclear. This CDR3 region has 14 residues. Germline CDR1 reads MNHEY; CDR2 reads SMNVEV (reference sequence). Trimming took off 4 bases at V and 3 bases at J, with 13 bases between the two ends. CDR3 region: CASSSMSSNYEQYF. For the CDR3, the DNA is TGTGCCAGCAGTTCTATGAGCTCCAACTACGAGCAGTACTTC.

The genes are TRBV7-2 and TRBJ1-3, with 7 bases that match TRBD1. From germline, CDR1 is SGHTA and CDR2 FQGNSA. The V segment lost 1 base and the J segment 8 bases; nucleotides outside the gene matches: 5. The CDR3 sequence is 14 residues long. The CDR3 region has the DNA TGTGCCAGCAGCTTAGGGACAGGTGGTCACACCATATATTTT. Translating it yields CASSLGTGGHTIYF.

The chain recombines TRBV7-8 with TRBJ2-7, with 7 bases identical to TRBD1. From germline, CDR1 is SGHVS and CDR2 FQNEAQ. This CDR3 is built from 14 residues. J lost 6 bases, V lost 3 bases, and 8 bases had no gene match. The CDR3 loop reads CASSFSRGLSEQYF. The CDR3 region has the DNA TGTGCCAGCAGCTTTTCCAGGGGGTTGAGCGAGCAGTACTTC. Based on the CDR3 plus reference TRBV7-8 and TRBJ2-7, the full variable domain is GAGVSQSPRYKVAKRGQDVALRCDPISGHVSLFWYQQALGQGPEFLTYFQNEAQLDKSGLPSDRFFAERPEGSVSTLKIQRTQQEDSAVYLCASSFSRGLSEQYFGPGTRLTVT.

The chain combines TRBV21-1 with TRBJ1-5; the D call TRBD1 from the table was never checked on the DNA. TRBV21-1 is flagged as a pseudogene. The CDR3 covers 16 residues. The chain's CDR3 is CASSKTHRGPSQPQHF. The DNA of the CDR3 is TGTGCCAGCAGCAAGACACACAGGGGTCCCAGTCAGCCCCAGCATTTT.

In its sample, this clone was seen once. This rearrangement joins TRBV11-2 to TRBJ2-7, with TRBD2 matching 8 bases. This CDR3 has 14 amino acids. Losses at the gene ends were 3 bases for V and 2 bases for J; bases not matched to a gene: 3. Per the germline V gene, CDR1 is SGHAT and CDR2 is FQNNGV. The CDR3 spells CASSFSRGAYEQYF. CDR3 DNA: TGTGCCAGCAGCTTCTCGCGGGGGGCCTACGAGCAGTACTTC.

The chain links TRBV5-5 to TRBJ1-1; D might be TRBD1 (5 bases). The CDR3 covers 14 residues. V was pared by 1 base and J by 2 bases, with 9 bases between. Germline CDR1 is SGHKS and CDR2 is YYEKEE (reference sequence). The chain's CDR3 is CASSLYGGNTEAFF. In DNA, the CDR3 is TGTGCCAGCAGCTTGTACGGGGGAAACACTGAAGCTTTCTTT.

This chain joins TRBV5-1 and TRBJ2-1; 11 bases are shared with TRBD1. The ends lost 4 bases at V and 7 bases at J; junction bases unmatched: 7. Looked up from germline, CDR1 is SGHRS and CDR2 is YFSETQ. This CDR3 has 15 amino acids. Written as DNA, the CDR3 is TGCGCCAGCAGCCTACGGGACAGGGGGAAGAATGAGCAGTTCTTC. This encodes CASSLRDRGKNEQFF.

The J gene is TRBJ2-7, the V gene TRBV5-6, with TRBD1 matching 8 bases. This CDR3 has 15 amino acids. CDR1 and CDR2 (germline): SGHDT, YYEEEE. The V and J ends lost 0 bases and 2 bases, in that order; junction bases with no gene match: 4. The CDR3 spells CASSLGGRGPYEQYF. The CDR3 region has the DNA TGTGCCAGCAGCTTGGGAGGCAGGGGGCCCTACGAGCAGTACTTC.

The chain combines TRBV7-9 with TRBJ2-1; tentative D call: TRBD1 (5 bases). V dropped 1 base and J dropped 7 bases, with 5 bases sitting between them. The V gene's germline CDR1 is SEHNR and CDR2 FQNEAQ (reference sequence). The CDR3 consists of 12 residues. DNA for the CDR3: TGTGCCAGCAGCTTAGGGACAAATGAGCAGTTCTTC. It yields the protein CASSLGTNEQFF.

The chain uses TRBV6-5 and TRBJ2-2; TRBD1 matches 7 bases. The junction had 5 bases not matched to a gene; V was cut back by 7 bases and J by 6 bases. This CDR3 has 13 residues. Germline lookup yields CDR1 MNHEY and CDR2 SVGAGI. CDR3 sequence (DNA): TGTGCCAGCACCAAGACAGGGTCCGGGGAGCTGTTTTTT. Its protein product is CASTKTGSGELFF.